Below, one TCR beta chain is given with its context. Its specificity is not known. The record originates from a study of T cells in localized non-small cell lung cancer. TCRdb keeps only in-frame clones here, not all; method: immunoSEQ multiplex PCR. The sample has tens of thousands of clones, more than 70% seen once. Germline CDR1 reads SGHVS; CDR2 reads FNYEAQ. The CDR3 length is 15 residues. With 5 bases clipped from V and 3 bases from J, the junction kept 3 bases outside the gene matches. Study conclusions and caveats: A median of roughly 52 of the top 100 tumor clones appeared in adjacent lung, which was paired and uninvolved. Since sequencing was restricted to only one region of the tumor, intratumor heterogeneity remains a possibility. Maximal T cell clonality occurred in uninvolved adjacent lung, with tumor ranking below it.

This clonotype was sampled from a female donor older than 55 with stage I squamous cell lung carcinoma. The genes are TRBV7-6 and TRBJ2-7; TRBD2 agrees at 14 bases. This specimen was peripheral blood, taken before any cancer treatment. CDR3 residues: CASSLGLAGGYEQYF. CDR3 nucleotide sequence: TGTGCCAGCAGCCTAGGACTAGCGGGGGGCTACGAGCAGTACTTC.